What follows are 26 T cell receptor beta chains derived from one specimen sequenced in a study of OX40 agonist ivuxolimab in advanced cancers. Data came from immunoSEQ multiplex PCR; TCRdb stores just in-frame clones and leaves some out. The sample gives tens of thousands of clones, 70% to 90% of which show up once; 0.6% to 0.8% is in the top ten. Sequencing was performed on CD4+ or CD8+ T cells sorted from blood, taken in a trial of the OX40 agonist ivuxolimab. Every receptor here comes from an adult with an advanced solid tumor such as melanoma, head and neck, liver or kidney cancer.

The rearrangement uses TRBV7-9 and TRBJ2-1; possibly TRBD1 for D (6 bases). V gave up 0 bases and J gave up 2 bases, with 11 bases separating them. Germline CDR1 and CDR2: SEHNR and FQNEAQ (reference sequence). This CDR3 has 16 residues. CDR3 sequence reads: CASSLALGAAYNEQFF. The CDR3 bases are TGTGCCAGCAGCTTAGCGCTGGGGGCCGCCTACAATGAGCAGTTCTTC.

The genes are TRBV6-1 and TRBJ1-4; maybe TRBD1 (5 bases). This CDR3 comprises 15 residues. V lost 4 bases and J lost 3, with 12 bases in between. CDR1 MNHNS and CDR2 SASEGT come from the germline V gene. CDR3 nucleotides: TGTGCCAGCAGTGGTCGAGGGGTGGCTAATGAAAAACTGTTTTTT. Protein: CASSGRGVANEKLFF.

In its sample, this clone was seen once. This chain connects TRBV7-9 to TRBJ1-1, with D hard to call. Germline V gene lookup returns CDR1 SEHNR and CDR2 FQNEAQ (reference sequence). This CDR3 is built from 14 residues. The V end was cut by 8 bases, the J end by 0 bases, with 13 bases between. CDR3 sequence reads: CASVLFEMNTEAFF. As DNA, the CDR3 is TGTGCCAGCGTTTTATTCGAGATGAACACTGAAGCTTTCTTT.

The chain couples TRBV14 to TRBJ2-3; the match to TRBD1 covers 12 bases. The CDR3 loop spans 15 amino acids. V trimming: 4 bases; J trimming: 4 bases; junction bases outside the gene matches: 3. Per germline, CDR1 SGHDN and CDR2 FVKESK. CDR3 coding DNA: TGTGCCAGCAGCCGGGACAGGGGGCGATCAGATACGCAGTATTTT. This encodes CASSRDRGRSDTQYF.

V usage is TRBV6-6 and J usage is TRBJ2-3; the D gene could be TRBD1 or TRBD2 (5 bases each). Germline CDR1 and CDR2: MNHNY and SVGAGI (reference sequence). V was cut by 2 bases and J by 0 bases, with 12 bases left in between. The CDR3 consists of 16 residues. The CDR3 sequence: CASSYTTGPSTDTQYF. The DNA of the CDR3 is TGTGCCAGCAGTTACACGACGGGGCCTAGCACAGATACGCAGTATTTT.

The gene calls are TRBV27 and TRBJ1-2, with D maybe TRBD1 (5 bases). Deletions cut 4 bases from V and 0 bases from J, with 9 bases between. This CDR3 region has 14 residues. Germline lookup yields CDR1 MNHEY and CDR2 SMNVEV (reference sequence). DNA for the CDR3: TGTGCCAGCAGTTCTACAGGAGCTAACTATGGCTACACCTTC. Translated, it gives CASSSTGANYGYTF.

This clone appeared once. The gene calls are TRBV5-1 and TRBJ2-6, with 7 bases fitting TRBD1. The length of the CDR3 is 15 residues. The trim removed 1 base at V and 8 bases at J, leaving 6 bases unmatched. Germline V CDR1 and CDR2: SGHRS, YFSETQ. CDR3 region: CASSLIGGDTNVLTF. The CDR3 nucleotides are TGCGCCAGCAGCTTGATAGGGGGCGATACCAACGTCCTGACTTTC.

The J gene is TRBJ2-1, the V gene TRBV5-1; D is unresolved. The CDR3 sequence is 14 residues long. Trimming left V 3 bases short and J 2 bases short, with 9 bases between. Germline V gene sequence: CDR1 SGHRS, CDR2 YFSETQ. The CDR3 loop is CASSWAVPYNEQFF. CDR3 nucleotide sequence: TGCGCCAGCAGCTGGGCCGTACCCTACAATGAGCAGTTCTTC.

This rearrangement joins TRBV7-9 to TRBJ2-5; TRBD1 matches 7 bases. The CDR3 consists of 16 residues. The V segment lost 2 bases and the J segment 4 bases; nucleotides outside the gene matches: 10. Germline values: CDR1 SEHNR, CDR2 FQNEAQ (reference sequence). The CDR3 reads CASSLFLTGARETQYF. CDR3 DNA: TGTGCCAGCAGCTTATTCCTCACAGGGGCCCGAGAGACCCAGTACTTC. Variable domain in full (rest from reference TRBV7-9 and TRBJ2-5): DTGVSQNPRHKITKRGQNVTFRCDPISEHNRLYWYRQTLGQGPEFLTYFQNEAQLEKSRLLSDRFSAERPKGSFSTLEIQRTEQGDSAMYLCASSLFLTGARETQYFGPGTRLLVL.

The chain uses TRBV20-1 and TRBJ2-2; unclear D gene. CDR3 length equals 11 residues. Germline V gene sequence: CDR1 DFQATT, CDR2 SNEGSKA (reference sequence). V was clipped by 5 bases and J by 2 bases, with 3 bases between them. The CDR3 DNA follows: TGCAGTGCTGCTAACACCGGGGAGCTGTTTTTT. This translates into CSAANTGELFF.

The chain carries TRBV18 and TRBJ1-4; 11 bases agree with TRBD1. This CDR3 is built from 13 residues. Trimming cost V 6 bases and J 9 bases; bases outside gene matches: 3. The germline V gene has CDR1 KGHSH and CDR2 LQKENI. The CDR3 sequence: CASSGTGGKKLFF. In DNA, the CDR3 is TGTGCCAGCTCTGGGACAGGGGGAAAAAAACTGTTTTTT.

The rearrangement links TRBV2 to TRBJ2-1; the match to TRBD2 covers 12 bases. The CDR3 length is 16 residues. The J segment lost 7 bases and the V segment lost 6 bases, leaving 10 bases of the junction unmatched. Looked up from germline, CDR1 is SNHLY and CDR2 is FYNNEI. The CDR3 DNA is TGTGCCAGCAGGCACGTCGGACTAGCGGGGTCGAATGAGCAGTTCTTC. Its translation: CASRHVGLAGSNEQFF.

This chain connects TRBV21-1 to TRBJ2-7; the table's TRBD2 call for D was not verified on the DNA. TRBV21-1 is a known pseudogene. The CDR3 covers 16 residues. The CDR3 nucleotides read TGTGCCAGCAGCAAAGTCGGGGGGGCCCTTTCTTACGAGCAGTACTTC. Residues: CASSKVGGALSYEQYF.

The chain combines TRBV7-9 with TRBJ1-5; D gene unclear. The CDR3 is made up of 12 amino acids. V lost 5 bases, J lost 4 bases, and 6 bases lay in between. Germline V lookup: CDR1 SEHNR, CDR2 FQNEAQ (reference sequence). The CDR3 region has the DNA TGTGCCAGCAGCCCAGTAAATCAGCCCCAGCATTTT. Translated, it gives CASSPVNQPQHF.

The DNA for the CDR3 is TGTGCCAGCAGCCAAGAGGGACAGAGCTACGAGCAGTACTTC. Its protein product is CASSQEGQSYEQYF. The chain links TRBV4-2 to TRBJ2-7; TRBD1 aligns across 7 bases. Germline V gene data show CDR1 as LGHNA and CDR2 as YNFKEQ. The CDR3 consists of 14 residues. V shed 0 bases, J shed 3 bases, and the junction held 2 bases outside the gene matches.

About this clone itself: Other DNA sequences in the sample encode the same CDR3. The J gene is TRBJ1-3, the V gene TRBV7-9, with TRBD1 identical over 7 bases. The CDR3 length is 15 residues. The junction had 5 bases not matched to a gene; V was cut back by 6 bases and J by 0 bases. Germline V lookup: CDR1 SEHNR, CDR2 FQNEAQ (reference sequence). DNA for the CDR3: TGTGCCAGCAGTCTGACAGGGAGCTCTGGAAACACCATATATTTT. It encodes CASSLTGSSGNTIYF. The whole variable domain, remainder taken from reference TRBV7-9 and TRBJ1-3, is DTGVSQNPRHKITKRGQNVTFRCDPISEHNRLYWYRQTLGQGPEFLTYFQNEAQLEKSRLLSDRFSAERPKGSFSTLEIQRTEQGDSAMYLCASSLTGSSGNTIYFGEGSWLTVV.

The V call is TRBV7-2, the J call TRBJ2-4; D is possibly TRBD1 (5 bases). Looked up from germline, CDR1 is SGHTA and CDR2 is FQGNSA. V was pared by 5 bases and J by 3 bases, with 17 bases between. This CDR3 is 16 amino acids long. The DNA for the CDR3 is TGTGCCAGCAGCCCCCGGGCAGGGTTGGGCAAAAACATTCAGTACTTC. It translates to CASSPRAGLGKNIQYF.

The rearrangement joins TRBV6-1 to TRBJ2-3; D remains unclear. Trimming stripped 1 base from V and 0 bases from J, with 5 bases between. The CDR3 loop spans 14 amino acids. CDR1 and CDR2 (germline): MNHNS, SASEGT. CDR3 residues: CASSEGQSTDTQYF. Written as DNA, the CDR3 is TGTGCCAGCAGTGAAGGGCAGAGCACAGATACGCAGTATTTT.

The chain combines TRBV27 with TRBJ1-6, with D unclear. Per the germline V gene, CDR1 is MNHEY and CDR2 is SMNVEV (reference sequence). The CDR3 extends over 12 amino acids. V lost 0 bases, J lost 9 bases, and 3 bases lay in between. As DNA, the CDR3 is TGTGCCAGCAGTTTATCTCTTTCACCCCTCCACTTT. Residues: CASSLSLSPLHF.

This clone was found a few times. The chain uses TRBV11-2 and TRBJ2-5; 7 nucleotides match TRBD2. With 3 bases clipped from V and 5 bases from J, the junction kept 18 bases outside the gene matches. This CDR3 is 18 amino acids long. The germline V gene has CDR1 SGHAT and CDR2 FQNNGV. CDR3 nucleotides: TGTGCCAGCAGCTTGACGGTGATAAAGGGACTACTGTGGGAGACCCAGTACTTC. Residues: CASSLTVIKGLLWETQYF.

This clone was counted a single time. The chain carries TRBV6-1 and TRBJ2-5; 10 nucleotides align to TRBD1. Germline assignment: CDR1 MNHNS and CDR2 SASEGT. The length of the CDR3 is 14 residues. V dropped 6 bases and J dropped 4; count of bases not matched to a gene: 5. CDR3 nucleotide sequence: TGTGCCAGCAGGCTGGGGACAGGGGTAGAGACCCAGTACTTC. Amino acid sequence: CASRLGTGVETQYF.

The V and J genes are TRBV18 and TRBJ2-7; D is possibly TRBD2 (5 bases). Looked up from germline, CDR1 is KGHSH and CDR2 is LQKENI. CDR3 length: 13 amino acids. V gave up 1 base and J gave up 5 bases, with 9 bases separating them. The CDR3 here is CASSPQGDNEQYF. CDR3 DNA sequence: TGTGCCAGCTCACCACAGGGAGACAACGAGCAGTACTTC.

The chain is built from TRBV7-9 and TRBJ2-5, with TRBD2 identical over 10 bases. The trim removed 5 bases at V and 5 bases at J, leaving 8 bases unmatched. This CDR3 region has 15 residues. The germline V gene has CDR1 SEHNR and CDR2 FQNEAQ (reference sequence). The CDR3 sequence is CASSPVAGGAETQYF. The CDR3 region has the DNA TGTGCCAGCAGCCCTGTAGCGGGGGGAGCGGAGACCCAGTACTTC.

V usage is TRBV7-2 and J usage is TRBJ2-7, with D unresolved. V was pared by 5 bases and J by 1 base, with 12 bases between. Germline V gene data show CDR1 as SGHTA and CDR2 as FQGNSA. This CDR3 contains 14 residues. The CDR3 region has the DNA TGTGCCAGCAGCCCCGGCCGCATTTCCTACGAGCAGTACTTC. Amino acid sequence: CASSPGRISYEQYF.

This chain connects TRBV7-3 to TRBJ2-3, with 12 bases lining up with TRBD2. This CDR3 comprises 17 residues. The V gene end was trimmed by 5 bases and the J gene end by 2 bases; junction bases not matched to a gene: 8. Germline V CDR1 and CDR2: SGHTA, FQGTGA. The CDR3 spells CASSLRLAGALTDTQYF. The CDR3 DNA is TGTGCCAGCAGCCTACGACTAGCGGGGGCTCTCACAGATACGCAGTATTTT. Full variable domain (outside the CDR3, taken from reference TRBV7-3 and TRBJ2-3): GAGVSQTPSNKVTEKGKYVELRCDPISGHTALYWYRQSLGQGPEFLIYFQGTGAADDSGLPNDRFFAVRPEGSVSTLKIQRTERGDSAVYLCASSLRLAGALTDTQYFGPGTRLTVL.

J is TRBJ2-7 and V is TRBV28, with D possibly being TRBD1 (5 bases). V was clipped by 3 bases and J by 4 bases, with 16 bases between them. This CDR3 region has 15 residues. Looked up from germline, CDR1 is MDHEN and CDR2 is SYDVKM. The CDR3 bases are TGTGCCAGCAGTTTGTCCAGGGTAGTCCGGTACGAGCAGTACTTC. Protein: CASSLSRVVRYEQYF. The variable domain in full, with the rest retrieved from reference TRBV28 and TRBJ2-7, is DVKVTQSSRYLVKRTGEKVFLECVQDMDHENMFWYRQDPGLGLRLIYFSYDVKMKEKGDIPEGYSVSREKKERFSLILESASTNQTSMYLCASSLSRVVRYEQYFGPGTRLTVT.